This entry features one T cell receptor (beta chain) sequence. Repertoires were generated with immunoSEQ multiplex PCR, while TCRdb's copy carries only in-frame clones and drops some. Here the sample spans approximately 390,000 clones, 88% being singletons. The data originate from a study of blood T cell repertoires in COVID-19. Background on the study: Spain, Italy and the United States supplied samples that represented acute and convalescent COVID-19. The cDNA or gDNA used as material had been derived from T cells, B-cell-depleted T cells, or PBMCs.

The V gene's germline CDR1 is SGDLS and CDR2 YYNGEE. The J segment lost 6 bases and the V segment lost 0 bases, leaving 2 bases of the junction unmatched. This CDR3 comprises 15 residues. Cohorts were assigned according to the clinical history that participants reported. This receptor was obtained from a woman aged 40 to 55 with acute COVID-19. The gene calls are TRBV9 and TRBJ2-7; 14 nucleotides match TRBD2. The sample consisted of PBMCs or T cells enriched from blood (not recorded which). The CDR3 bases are TGTGCCAGCAGCGTAGACGGACTAGCGGGGGGCGAGCAGTACTTC. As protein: CASSVDGLAGGEQYF.